Described below is a single TCR beta chain sequence and its context. Its specificity is unknown. Looked up from germline, CDR1 is MNHEY and CDR2 is SVGAGI. CDR3 length: 14 amino acids. Deletions cut 0 bases from V and 7 bases from J, with 9 bases between. This record belongs to a study of T cell clonotyping in hematopoietic cell transplantation. Study-level points and caveats: Higher Inverse Simpson Index values in graft donor and pretransplant recipient predicted broader posttransplant TCR diversity. Recipient TCR diversity dropped after transplant; expanded clonotypes rose from day 30 to 180. At the given depth, recipient repertoires were over 95% de novo clonotypes. CD4 and CD8 repertoire contributions could not be separated without sorting.

Libraries were prepared by immunoSEQ multiplex PCR; TCRdb keeps only in-frame clonotypes and omits some of them. The repertoire holds more than 40,000 clones, with about 95% as singletons. This TCR derives from a young man in good health. Some clones in this sample may be carry-over from other donors' samples. Sequencing was carried out using peripheral blood mononuclear cells. This sequence joins TRBV6-5 and TRBJ2-2; D unclear. In DNA, the CDR3 is TGTGCCAGCAGTTACTCGCAATTAGACGGGGAGCTGTTTTTT. Its translation: CASSYSQLDGELFF.